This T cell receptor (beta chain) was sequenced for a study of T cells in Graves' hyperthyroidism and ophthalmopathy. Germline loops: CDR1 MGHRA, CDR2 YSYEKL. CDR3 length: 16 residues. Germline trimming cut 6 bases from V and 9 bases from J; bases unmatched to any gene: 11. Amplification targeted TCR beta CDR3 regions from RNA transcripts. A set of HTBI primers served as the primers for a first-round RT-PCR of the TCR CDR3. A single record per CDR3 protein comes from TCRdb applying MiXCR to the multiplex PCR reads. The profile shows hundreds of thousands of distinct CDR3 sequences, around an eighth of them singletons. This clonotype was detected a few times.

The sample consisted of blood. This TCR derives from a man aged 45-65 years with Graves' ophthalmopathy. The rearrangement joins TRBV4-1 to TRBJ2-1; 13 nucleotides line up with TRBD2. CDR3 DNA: TGCGCCAGCAGTCCCGGACTAGCGGGAGTTTACGTTGAGCAGTTCTTC. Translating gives CASSPGLAGVYVEQFF.